Following are 14 T cell receptor beta chains from one sample sequenced in a study of T cells in Graves' hyperthyroidism and ophthalmopathy. RNA transcripts served as the template for amplifying TCR beta CDR3 regions. TCR CDR3 underwent first-round RT-PCR with the HTBI primer set. TCRdb ran MiXCR on the multiplex PCR reads and lists one entry per CDR3 protein. The data hold about 700,000 distinct CDR3 sequences, with 11% to 15% observed a single time. Sequenced: blood. The receptors shown here come from a woman younger than 30 with Graves' hyperthyroidism.

This clonotype was counted many times. The chain is built from TRBV30 and TRBJ2-7, with D possibly matching TRBD1 (5 bases). Germline loops: CDR1 GTSNPN, CDR2 SVGIG (reference sequence). The V gene lost 0 bases and the J gene lost 11 bases, with 14 bases spanning the gap. The CDR3 is 12 amino acids. The CDR3 reads CAWSVQAGSKYF. CDR3 coding DNA: TGTGCCTGGAGTGTACAGGCAGGGTCTAAGTACTTC.

Many counts were recorded for this clonotype. CDR3 loop: CASRPRAANTEAFF. The DNA for the CDR3 is TGTGCCAGCAGACCCCGGGCAGCCAACACTGAAGCTTTCTTT. This chain joins TRBV6-1 and TRBJ1-1, with no clear D. The CDR3 covers 14 residues. CDR1 is MNHNS, CDR2 SASEGT, per germline. The V gene lost 6 bases and the J gene lost 2 bases, with 13 bases spanning the gap.

The chain uses TRBV9 and TRBJ2-3, with TRBD2 matching 7 bases. CDR1 SGDLS and CDR2 YYNGEE come from the germline V gene. The ends lost 5 bases at V and 0 bases at J; junction bases unmatched: 9. The CDR3 runs to 16 residues. The CDR3: CASSYGGTTSTDTQYF. The CDR3, as DNA: TGTGCCAGCAGTTATGGGGGGACTACTAGCACAGATACGCAGTATTTT.

This clonotype came up many times. The rearrangement uses TRBV2 and TRBJ2-3; no definite D call. The CDR3 spans 13 residues. Germline V gene sequence: CDR1 SNHLY, CDR2 FYNNEI. V gave up 1 base and J gave up 2 bases, with 4 bases separating them. The CDR3 nucleotides read TGTGCCAGCAGTGAAGGGTACACAGATACGCAGTATTTT. This encodes CASSEGYTDTQYF.

This clonotype has only a few counts. This sequence joins TRBV12-3 or TRBV12-4 and TRBJ1-1; perhaps TRBD1 as D (6 bases). This CDR3 region has 18 residues. V lost 3 bases and J lost 1, with 21 bases in between. In DNA form, the CDR3 reads TGTGCCAGCAGTTTGGGGGCCTGGGGCGGGAGGGGGAACACTGAAGCTTTCTTT. Protein product: CASSLGAWGGRGNTEAFF.

This sequence joins TRBV19 and TRBJ2-7, with D possibly matching TRBD1 (5 bases). CDR1 LNHDA and CDR2 SQIVND come from the germline V gene (reference sequence). Trimming stripped 5 bases from V and 5 bases from J, with 13 bases between. This CDR3 has 13 residues. The CDR3 nucleotides read TGTGCCAGTAGTCGCAGGGTTCTCAACGAGCAGTACTTC. This translates into CASSRRVLNEQYF.

Only a few counts were recorded for this clonotype. This chain connects TRBV6-4 to TRBJ2-1, with unresolved D. V was shortened by 0 bases and J by 0 bases, with 9 bases between the two germline ends. Per germline, CDR1 MRHNA and CDR2 SNTAGT. The CDR3 loop spans 16 amino acids. The CDR3 spells CASSDSAASSYNEQFF. The CDR3 nucleotides are TGTGCCAGCAGTGACTCGGCGGCTAGCTCCTACAATGAGCAGTTCTTC.

This clonotype was found a few times. The gene calls are TRBV19 and TRBJ1-6; 7 bases agree with TRBD1. The CDR3 length is 15 residues. J lost 4 bases, V lost 6 bases, and 6 bases had no gene match. Germline CDR1 LNHDA, CDR2 SQIVND (reference sequence). This CDR3 is CASSQGDRYNSPLHF. In DNA form, the CDR3 reads TGTGCCAGTAGCCAGGGGGATCGGTATAATTCACCCCTCCACTTT.

The chain carries TRBV15 and TRBJ2-7, with a weak D call TRBD2 (6 bases). Per the germline V gene, CDR1 is LNHNV and CDR2 is YYDKDF (reference sequence). V lost 7 bases, J lost 2 bases, and 12 bases lay in between. This CDR3 contains 13 residues. CDR3 region: CATNPWGAYEQYF. As DNA, the CDR3 is TGTGCCACCAACCCGTGGGGGGCCTACGAGCAGTACTTC.

The chain uses TRBV10-2 and TRBJ1-6; D is perhaps TRBD1 (6 bases). The CDR3 length is 13 residues. In germline, CDR1 is WSHSY, CDR2 SAAADI. V was cut by 11 bases and J by 7 bases, with 15 bases left in between. The CDR3: CAAGAERNSPLHF. The CDR3 DNA reads as TGCGCCGCGGGGGCAGAAAGGAATTCACCCCTCCACTTT.

This clonotype showed up many times. The V call is TRBV12-3 or TRBV12-4, the J call TRBJ2-7; D uncertain. The CDR3 consists of 14 residues. The germline V and J ends were trimmed by 5 bases and 3 bases, with 14 bases remaining between them. The CDR3 loop reads CASSPARVGYEQYF. CDR3 nucleotide sequence: TGTGCCAGCAGTCCAGCAAGGGTGGGCTACGAGCAGTACTTC.

This clonotype was counted ten times or more. An end of the junction differs from the germline gene, which may be a read error. The chain combines TRBV20-1 with TRBJ1-1; D not resolved. The CDR3 has 14 residues. The V gene's germline CDR1 is DFQATT and CDR2 SNEGSKA (reference sequence). DNA for the CDR3: TGCAGTGCTGGAGATCCCCAGCGGGACACTGAAGCTTTCTTT. Protein sequence: CSAGDPQRDTEAFF.

The table lists this clonotype with many counts. V and J are TRBV7-8 and TRBJ2-1, with no clear D. Germline V gene data show CDR1 as SGHVS and CDR2 as FQNEAQ. V was trimmed by 5 bases and J by 5 bases, leaving 19 bases between them. The CDR3 spans 16 residues. CDR3 DNA: TGTGCCAGCAGCACGACACGGGTCCCCCCCCACAATGAGCAGTTCTTC. This encodes CASSTTRVPPHNEQFF.

Many counts were recorded for this clonotype. The rearrangement joins TRBV18 to TRBJ1-6, with a weak D call TRBD1 (6 bases). Germline V gene lookup returns CDR1 KGHSH and CDR2 LQKENI. V was clipped by 2 bases and J by 3 bases, with 11 bases between them. The CDR3 loop spans 16 amino acids. The CDR3 protein is CASSPSGQRYNSPLHF. The CDR3 nucleotides are TGTGCCAGCTCACCATCCGGACAGCGCTATAATTCACCCCTCCACTTT.